The rows below give T cell receptor beta chains drawn from one sample of a study of breast tumors, draining lymph nodes, adjacent tissues. TCRdb reprocessed the multiplex PCR reads via MiXCR and lists one record per CDR3 protein. Among 55,000 to 75,000 distinct CDR3 sequences listed, less than 45% were seen once. The sequencing sample was made of breast tumor tissue. The receptor source for this set is a female donor with breast cancer. Some clones in this sample may be carry-over from other donors' samples. Each CDR3 is given with its conserved first and last residue. The order of the fields is V gene, D gene, J gene, CDR3 length, clone size, CDR3 DNA, CDR3 protein. D genes are given only for firm matches. Size is stated for part of the rows, as once, few or many counts, or as a class when the clone is expanded.

TRBV15	-	TRBJ2-5	14	-	TGTGCCACCAGCAGAGGGCCAGGGAAGGAGACCCAGTACTTC	CATSRGPGKETQYF
TRBV10-3	TRBD1	TRBJ2-5	16	many	TGTGCCATCAGTGATCTCCGGGACAGAGGTCAAGAGACCCAGTACTTC	CAISDLRDRGQETQYF
TRBV6-5	-	TRBJ1-2	16	-	TGTGCCAGCAGTTACTCTGCGGAGATTGGTCTTTATGGCTACACCTTC	CASSYSAEIGLYGYTF
TRBV27	TRBD1	TRBJ1-6	15	many	TGTGCCAGCAGTTTATTGGGGACAGGTAATTCACCCCTCCACTTT	CASSLLGTGNSPLHF
TRBV6-5	-	TRBJ1-1	14	-	TGTGCCAGCAGTTTGGACAGAGGGCTTGGTGAAGCTTTCTTT	CASSLDRGLGEAFF
TRBV11-3	TRBD1	TRBJ2-3	18	once	TGTGCCAGCAGCTTAGATTCCGGGACAGGGGTTAGCACAGATACGCAGTATTTT	CASSLDSGTGVSTDTQYF
TRBV4-1	TRBD2	TRBJ2-1	20	-	TGCGCCAGCAGCCAAGTCCTGGGTGGCGGGAGGGCCCCAGAGTACAATGAGCAGTTCTTC	CASSQVLGGGRAPEYNEQFF
TRBV6-6	-	TRBJ2-5	16	few	TGTGCCAGCAGCCAACTCGGGTCCGTGGGGGGAGAGACCCAGTACTTC	CASSQLGSVGGETQYF
TRBV19	-	TRBJ2-3	15	many	TGTGCCAGTAGTATTTCCAGGGGCCACACAGATACGCAGTATTTT	CASSISRGHTDTQYF
TRBV28	-	TRBJ2-2	17	few	TGTGCCAGCAGTCCCCCGATTGGAGGGCCGGGCACCGGGGAGCTGTTTTTT	CASSPPIGGPGTGELFF
TRBV28	TRBD1	TRBJ2-7	17	-	TGTGCCAGCAGTTTTGGCCCCCCCGGGACAGGGGACTACGAGCAGTACTTC	CASSFGPPGTGDYEQYF
TRBV20-1	TRBD1	TRBJ2-2	16	many	TGCAGTGCTAGAGAGGGACAGGGGAGAATCGCCGGGGAGCTGTTTTTT	CSAREGQGRIAGELFF
TRBV10-3	TRBD1	TRBJ1-4	16	-	TGTGCCATCAGACAGGGGTTCGGCACAACTAATGAAAAACTGTTTTTT	CAIRQGFGTTNEKLFF
TRBV5-4	-	TRBJ1-3	15	-	TGTGCCAGCAGCTTGATCGGGGGAACCGGAAACACCATATATTTT	CASSLIGGTGNTIYF
TRBV9	-	TRBJ1-2	14	many	TGTGCCAGCAGCGTAGCCCCAGCAATCTATGGCTACACCTTC	CASSVAPAIYGYTF
TRBV9	-	TRBJ2-6	14	many	TGTGCCAGCAATCAGGCCTCTGGGGCCAACGTCCTGACTTTC	CASNQASGANVLTF
TRBV12-5	-	TRBJ2-2	15	-	TGTGCTAGTGGTACCCCCGTGAGTAACACCGGGGAGCTGTTTTTT	CASGTPVSNTGELFF
TRBV14	-	TRBJ2-1	13	once	TGTGCCAGCTCACCAAGTCTAGGCAATGAGCAGTTCTTC	CASSPSLGNEQFF
TRBV7-3	-	TRBJ2-5	15	medium-sized	TGTGCCAGCAGCTTAGGGTCAGCCTCGGGAGAGACCCAGTACTTC	CASSLGSASGETQYF
TRBV7-8	TRBD2	TRBJ2-5	15	-	TGTGCCAGCAGCTTAGGCGGGGGGGCCGGGGAGACCCAGTACTTC	CASSLGGGAGETQYF
TRBV6-2/TRBV6-3	-	TRBJ1-4	13	-	TGTGCCATCAGTGAGTCGATGGGGGGGAAACTGTTTTTT	CAISESMGGKLFF
TRBV5-8	-	TRBJ2-3	11	many	TGTGCCAGCAGCTTGGAAGATACGCAGTATTTT	CASSLEDTQYF
TRBV5-1	TRBD1	TRBJ2-3	14	-	TGCGCCAGCAGCATAGGACAGGGGCCAGATACGCAGTATTTT	CASSIGQGPDTQYF
TRBV7-9	-	TRBJ2-1	15	few	TGTGCCAGCAGCTTTGGGGTAGATGCCTACAATGAGCAGTTCTTC	CASSFGVDAYNEQFF
TRBV11-3	TRBD1	TRBJ2-5	15	-	TGTGCCAGCAGCTTCGGACAGGGGGCCCAAGAGACCCAGTACTTC	CASSFGQGAQETQYF
TRBV12-3/TRBV12-4	-	TRBJ1-2	14	many	TGTGCCAGCAGTTTGAACGGGGGGCGGGATGGCTACACCTTC	CASSLNGGRDGYTF
TRBV7-3	TRBD2	TRBJ2-1	14	many	TGTGCCAGCAGCTTAGCGGGGGAATGGAATGAGCAGTTCTTC	CASSLAGEWNEQFF
TRBV9	TRBD1	TRBJ1-2	16	medium-sized	TGTGCCAGCAGCGCTAGACACAGGGGCGCAGGGTATGGCTACACCTTC	CASSARHRGAGYGYTF
TRBV6-6	-	TRBJ1-4	13	-	TGTGCCAGCAGTCCTGACTGGGCGGAAAAACTGTTTTTT	CASSPDWAEKLFF
TRBV2	-	TRBJ1-5	16	once	TGTGCCAGCAGCTCGCAGAGACGGACACTTAATCAGCCCCAGCATTTT	CASSSQRRTLNQPQHF
TRBV9	-	TRBJ2-1	13	-	TGTGCCAGCAGCTTTGGGGACCTAAGCGAGCAGTTCTTC	CASSFGDLSEQFF
TRBV24-1	-	TRBJ2-3	15	many	TGTGCCACCAGCCCTGCGGCTGTGAGCACAGATACGCAGTATTTT	CATSPAAVSTDTQYF
TRBV20-1	-	TRBJ1-4	15	medium-sized	TGCAGTGCTAGAGGTGCGCAGCACCGAAATGAAAAACTGTTTTTT	CSARGAQHRNEKLFF
TRBV12-3/TRBV12-4	-	TRBJ2-3	17	-	TGTGTCAGCAGCTTAGCGGGCAGGGGGCCAAGCACAGATACGCAGTATTTT	CVSSLAGRGPSTDTQYF
TRBV7-9	-	TRBJ2-1	14	many	TGTGCCAGCAGCCCACGGGGGTGGTACAATGAGCAGTTCTTC	CASSPRGWYNEQFF
TRBV7-9	TRBD1	TRBJ1-2	16	few	TGTGCCAGCAGCTCCCTGGACGGGACAGAAAACTATGGCTACACCTTC	CASSSLDGTENYGYTF
TRBV6-5	-	TRBJ2-2	13	-	TGTGCCAGCAGTCTTCGACCGGCCGGGGAGCTGTTTTTT	CASSLRPAGELFF
TRBV27	-	TRBJ2-1	13	many	TGTGCCACTAGACCAGGAGAGTTCAATGAGCAGTTCTTC	CATRPGEFNEQFF
TRBV2	TRBD2	TRBJ2-1	15	-	TGTGCCAGCAGTGAATTTCTAGCGGGGGGGAATGAGCAGTTCTTC	CASSEFLAGGNEQFF
TRBV19	-	TRBJ2-7	12	-	TGTGCCAGTAAGGGACGAGACTACGAGCAGTACTTC	CASKGRDYEQYF
TRBV6-5	TRBD1	TRBJ1-5	20	-	TGTGCCAGCAGTTACTTCGCGGACAGGGCCGGTTCCCTTCGGAGTGGGCCCCAGCATTTT	CASSYFADRAGSLRSGPQHF
TRBV7-9	-	TRBJ1-5	16	-	TGTGCCAGCAGCTTAACCAGGGACGCTAGCAATCAGCCCCAGCATTTT	CASSLTRDASNQPQHF
TRBV4-1	TRBD1	TRBJ2-1	15	many	TGCGCCAGCAGCCAACCCCACAGGGGGCAGAATGAGCAGTTCTTC	CASSQPHRGQNEQFF
TRBV5-8	TRBD2	TRBJ2-1	16	many	TGTGCCAGCAGCTTGGTTAGCGGGGCGGGGTACAATGAGCAGTTCTTC	CASSLVSGAGYNEQFF